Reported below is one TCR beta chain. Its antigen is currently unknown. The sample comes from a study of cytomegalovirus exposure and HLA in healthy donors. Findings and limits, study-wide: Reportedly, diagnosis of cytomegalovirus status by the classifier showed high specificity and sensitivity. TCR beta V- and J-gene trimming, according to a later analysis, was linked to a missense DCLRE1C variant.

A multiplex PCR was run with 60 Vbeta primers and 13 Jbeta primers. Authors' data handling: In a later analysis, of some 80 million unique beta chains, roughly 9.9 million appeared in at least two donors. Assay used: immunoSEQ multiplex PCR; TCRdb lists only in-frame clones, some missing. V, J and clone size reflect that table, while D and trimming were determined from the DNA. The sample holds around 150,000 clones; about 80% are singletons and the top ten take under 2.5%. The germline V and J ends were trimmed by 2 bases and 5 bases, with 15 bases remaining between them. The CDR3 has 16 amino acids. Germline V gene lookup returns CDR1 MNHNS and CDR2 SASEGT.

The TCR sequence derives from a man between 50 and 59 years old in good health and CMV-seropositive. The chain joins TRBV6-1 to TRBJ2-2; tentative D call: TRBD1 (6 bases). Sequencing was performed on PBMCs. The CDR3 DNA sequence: TGTGCCAGCAGTGAAAATACAGGGATGGGTACCGGGGAGCTGTTTTTT. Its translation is CASSENTGMGTGELFF.